The TCR beta chain described here comes from a study of blood T cell repertoires in COVID-19. Cohort placement rested on clinical history that participants reported themselves. It was within 2 weeks before study entry that exposed participants met a COVID-19 case. How the authors handled the data: Using reference gene primer amplification, nucleated cell counts were estimated. Here immunoSEQ multiplex PCR was the method, and the copy in TCRdb shows in-frame clones only, minus some. D and trimming come from the DNA, and the V and J calls and clone size come from that table. The data show approximately 220,000 clones, with around four fifths seen just once and 3% to 4.5% held by the top ten. Germline V lookup: CDR1 SEHNR, CDR2 FQNEAQ (reference sequence). The V end lost 4 bases, the J end lost 1 base, and 20 bases lay between the germline ends. The CDR3 is 19 residues long.

The receptor was derived from a woman aged 40 to 50 who had been exposed to COVID-19. The material sequenced was PBMCs or T cells enriched from blood (not recorded which). J is TRBJ2-6 and V is TRBV7-9; D perhaps matches TRBD2 (6 bases). CDR3 DNA: TGTGCCAGCAGCTCCCCATCAGTCAAGGAGGGATCTGGGGCCAACGTCCTGACTTTC. Its protein is CASSSPSVKEGSGANVLTF. Full variable domain (missing parts from reference TRBV7-9 and TRBJ2-6): DTGVSQNPRHKITKRGQNVTFRCDPISEHNRLYWYRQTLGQGPEFLTYFQNEAQLEKSRLLSDRFSAERPKGSFSTLEIQRTEQGDSAMYLCASSSPSVKEGSGANVLTFGAGSRLTVL.